This paragraph covers one TCR beta chain sequence. Its specificity is unknown. This sample is part of a study of T cell repertoires in cytomegalovirus infection. Study-level background: It was recently identified HLA-C-restricted and well-studied HLA-B-restricted CMV epitopes that the study used. Whole-study findings and limits: CMV-specific HLA-C-restricted TCR beta clonotypes dominated the ex vivo response. Pooled public TCR beta family frequency picked out CMV carriers with the relevant HLA.

Via MiXCR, TCRdb re-called the reads, giving one row per CDR3 protein. The sample gives roughly 500,000 distinct CDR3 sequences, approximately 42% of which show up once; about 41% is in the top ten. Trimming took off 0 bases at V and 5 bases at J, with 23 bases between the two ends. The CDR3 is made up of 19 amino acids. Germline V gives CDR1 MGHRA, CDR2 YSYEKL. The sequence came from a human donor in good health (CMV status not recorded). Some clones in this sample may be carry-over from other donors' samples. The chain carries TRBV4-1 and TRBJ2-1; D is possibly TRBD2 (6 bases). Here the sequenced sample was cultured PBMCs, taken from culture after CMV antigen stimulation. CDR3 residues: CASSQDSVVLAREHNEQFF. The CDR3 region has the DNA TGCGCCAGCAGCCAAGATTCCGTGGTCTTAGCGCGGGAACACAATGAGCAGTTCTTC.